These 8 T cell receptor beta chains share one sample of origin, sequenced in a study of CD8+CD57+ T cells in acquired aplastic anemia. Genomic DNA acted as the template from which TCR beta VDJ combination and CDR3 sequence profiling were carried out. From the reads, TCRdb called clonotypes with MiXCR, one entry per CDR3 protein. The data contain about 190,000 distinct CDR3 sequences, around 45% of them singletons. Sequencing involved patients with CD8+CD57+ cell expansion previously shown by flow cytometry. The material sequenced was sorted CD4+, CD8+, or CD8+CD57+ T cells (not recorded which) from PBMCs. The receptors stem from a human donor with aplastic anemia.

This chain joins TRBV24-1 and TRBJ2-7; 9 positions match TRBD1. This CDR3 is 16 amino acids long. Germline CDR1 is KGHDR and CDR2 is SFDVKD. V was clipped by 4 bases and J by 5 bases; unmatched bases: 11. Here the CDR3 reads CATSESGTGHSHEQYF. CDR3 in DNA: TGTGCCACCAGTGAGTCCGGGACAGGGCATTCCCACGAGCAGTACTTC.

This chain connects TRBV20-1 to TRBJ2-2, with 10 positions matching TRBD2. Germline V gene lookup returns CDR1 DFQATT and CDR2 SNEGSKA (reference sequence). Trimming took 1 base from V and 6 from J; bases not matched to a gene: 5. The CDR3 spans 15 residues. The CDR3 bases are TGCAGTGCTAGAGCCCTAGCGGGAGCGGCCGGGGAGCTGTTTTTT. Its translation: CSARALAGAAGELFF.

This clonotype came up a few times. This sequence joins TRBV28 and TRBJ1-1; D remains ambiguous. Trimming shortened V by 2 bases and J by 11 bases, and 9 bases separated the two germline ends. The CDR3 spans 11 residues. Germline lookup yields CDR1 MDHEN and CDR2 SYDVKM. The CDR3 reads CASSLGRGAFF. The CDR3, as DNA: TGTGCCAGCAGTTTAGGCAGAGGCGCTTTCTTT. Full variable domain (outside the CDR3, taken from reference TRBV28 and TRBJ1-1): DVKVTQSSRYLVKRTGEKVFLECVQDMDHENMFWYRQDPGLGLRLIYFSYDVKMKEKGDIPEGYSVSREKKERFSLILESASTNQTSMYLCASSLGRGAFFGQGTRLTVV.

This clonotype was seen many times. The rearrangement links TRBV2 to TRBJ1-1, with D perhaps matching TRBD1 (6 bases). The CDR3 totals 15 residues. Per the germline V gene, CDR1 is SNHLY and CDR2 is FYNNEI. V was trimmed by 6 bases and J by 3 bases, leaving 17 bases between them. This CDR3 reads CASRWSQGWDTEAFF. Here the CDR3 DNA reads TGTGCCAGCAGGTGGAGCCAGGGGTGGGACACTGAAGCTTTCTTT.

Only a few counts were recorded for this clonotype. V is TRBV2 and J is TRBJ1-2, with 8 bases that match TRBD1. The CDR3 totals 13 residues. The germline V gene encodes CDR1 SNHLY and CDR2 FYNNEI. Germline trimming cut 10 bases from V and 8 bases from J; bases unmatched to any gene: 12. In DNA, the CDR3 is TGTGCCAACTTAGACAGGGGAGTGCAAGGCTACACCTTC. Its translation is CANLDRGVQGYTF.

This clonotype was observed at least ten times. V is TRBV2 and J is TRBJ2-5; TRBD2 aligns across 15 bases. Trimming took 6 bases from V and 6 from J; bases not matched to a gene: 5. CDR1 and CDR2 (germline): SNHLY, FYNNEI. The CDR3 has 15 residues. The CDR3 loop is CASSRTSGRGQTQYF. In DNA form, the CDR3 reads TGTGCCAGCAGCAGGACTAGCGGGAGGGGTCAGACCCAGTACTTC.

On this clonotype itself: A much larger clone lies a single base off, so this may be a read error. This chain uses TRBV7-8 with TRBJ2-7; the match to TRBD2 covers 7 bases. The CDR3 runs 14 residues. In germline, CDR1 is SGHVS, CDR2 FQNEAQ. The DNA for the CDR3 is TGTGCCTGCAGCTTAAGCCTAGCGGACTACGAGCAGTACTTC. It encodes CACSLSLADYEQYF.

The chain is built from TRBV10-1 and TRBJ1-2; TRBD1 matches 9 bases. V shed 6 bases and J 5 bases; nucleotides not matched to a gene: 4. The CDR3 is 13 residues long. The germline V gene has CDR1 WNHNN and CDR2 SYGVQD (reference sequence). The chain's CDR3 is CASSGQGKYGYTF. CDR3 nucleotides: TGCGCCAGCAGCGGACAGGGGAAATATGGCTACACCTTC.